This T cell receptor (beta chain) was recovered during a study of Ad26.COV2.S vaccination and SARS-CoV-2 variants. V shed 3 bases and J shed 8 bases, with 11 bases lying between them. Germline CDR1 and CDR2: LGHNA and YSLEER. This CDR3 region has 13 residues. Treatment of the sample: about 20 received Ad26.COV2.S at low or high dose, single or two shots; 5 received placebo; per-sample allocation not given. Sample collection was performed on day 63 after the first vaccine or placebo injection. Assay used: immunoSEQ multiplex PCR; TCRdb lists only in-frame clones, some missing. This sample yields around 450,000 clones, of which around 90% are seen a single time; 12% belongs to the top ten.

The source material was peripheral blood, sampled in a trial of Ad26.COV2.S vaccine versus placebo. The rearrangement links TRBV4-3 to TRBJ2-1; D is unresolved. The sequence derives from a person between 18 and 59 years old who received the Ad26.COV2.S COVID-19 vaccine or a placebo. CDR3 DNA sequence: TGCGCCAGCAGCCAGGCTAGTAGGGATGAGCAGTTCTTC. Translating it yields CASSQASRDEQFF.